This T cell receptor beta chain was documented in a study of T cells in Graves' hyperthyroidism and ophthalmopathy. Amplification of TCR beta CDR3 regions used RNA as the template. During a first-round RT-PCR of the TCR CDR3, the HTBI primer set was used. Each CDR3 protein is one row after TCRdb ran MiXCR on the multiplex PCR reads. The table records fewer than 650,000 distinct CDR3 sequences, 14% of them present only once. The V gene lost 2 bases and the J gene lost 2 bases, with 6 bases spanning the gap. CDR1 SGHAT and CDR2 FQNNGV come from the germline V gene. This CDR3 is 13 amino acids long. This chain joins TRBV11-2 and TRBJ2-5, with unresolved D. This sequence was found in a woman aged 25 to 39 with Graves' hyperthyroidism that later progressed to Graves' ophthalmopathy. The sample consisted of blood. The CDR3 reads CASSLISQETQYF. In DNA, the CDR3 is TGTGCCAGCAGCTTAATTAGTCAAGAGACCCAGTACTTC.